This passage covers 9 T cell receptor beta chains from one sample sequenced in a study of blood T cell repertoires in COVID-19. The data were produced by immunoSEQ multiplex PCR, yet TCRdb's version contains in-frame clones alone and is incomplete. Of 130,000 to 150,000 clones in the sample, approximately 80% are singletons; the top ten hold around 5%. The sample taken for sequencing was peripheral blood. All receptors derive from a woman aged 50 to 65 with acute or convalescent COVID-19.

The chain carries TRBV5-1 and TRBJ2-4; TRBD1 might be the D (5 bases). V was cut by 0 bases and J by 0 bases, with 22 bases left in between. The CDR3 covers 20 residues. Germline CDR1 reads SGHRS; CDR2 reads YFSETQ. In nucleotides, the CDR3 is TGCGCCAGCAGCTTGGGCCAATGGGGTTGGGGCGGTGAAGCCAAAAACATTCAGTACTTC. The encoded protein is CASSLGQWGWGGEAKNIQYF.

CDR3 protein: CATSRAPGQGSPLHF. Here the CDR3 DNA reads TGTGCCACCAGCAGAGCGCCGGGACAGGGTTCACCCCTCCACTTT. The chain is built from TRBV15 and TRBJ1-6; TRBD1 aligns across 9 bases. The V segment lost 1 base and the J segment 9 bases; nucleotides outside the gene matches: 4. This CDR3 is built from 15 residues. Per germline, CDR1 LNHNV and CDR2 YYDKDF (reference sequence). The full variable domain, rest sourced from reference TRBV15 and TRBJ1-6, is DAMVIQNPRYQVTQFGKPVTLSCSQTLNHNVMYWYQQKSSQAPKLLFHYYDKDFNNEADTPDNFQSRRPNTSFCFLDIRSPGLGDTAMYLCATSRAPGQGSPLHFGNGTRLTVT.

This clone appeared once. The chain carries TRBV3-1 (or the pseudogene TRBV3-2) and TRBJ2-3; perhaps TRBD1 as D (6 bases). The V gene's germline CDR1 is LGHDT and CDR2 YNNKEL (reference sequence). CDR3 length equals 17 residues. Trimming took off 2 bases at V and 2 bases at J, with 17 bases between the two ends. The DNA of the CDR3 is TGTGCCAGCAGCCAATCCCTTGTCGACAGGACCACAGATACGCAGTATTTT. Residues: CASSQSLVDRTTDTQYF.

This chain connects TRBV5-1 to TRBJ1-3; 10 nucleotides agree with TRBD1. Trimming took 4 bases from V and 2 from J; bases not matched to a gene: 3. Germline V CDR1 and CDR2: SGHRS, YFSETQ. The CDR3 is 15 residues long. The chain's CDR3 is CASSTGTGAGNTIYF. The CDR3 nucleotides are TGCGCCAGCAGCACCGGGACAGGGGCTGGAAACACCATATATTTT.

A few counts support this clone. J is TRBJ1-2 and V is TRBV19; tentative D call: TRBD1 (6 bases). Germline CDR1 LNHDA, CDR2 SQIVND (reference sequence). V shed 0 bases and J shed 6 bases, with 26 bases lying between them. The CDR3 sequence is 19 residues long. CDR3 sequence (DNA): TGTGCCAGTAGTATAGATCCGGAGTTAGGCGGACAGACACTTAATGGCTACACCTTC. Its protein product is CASSIDPELGGQTLNGYTF. Full variable domain (outside the CDR3, taken from reference TRBV19 and TRBJ1-2): DGGITQSPKYLFRKEGQNVTLSCEQNLNHDAMYWYRQDPGQGLRLIYYSQIVNDFQKGDIAEGYSVSREKKESFPLTVTSAQKNPTAFYLCASSIDPELGGQTLNGYTFGSGTRLTVV.

This clone was seen a handful of times. The chain uses TRBV2 and TRBJ1-5; 9 bases map to TRBD1. The CDR3 has 15 residues. The V and J ends lost 6 bases and 6 bases, in that order; junction bases with no gene match: 9. Per the germline V gene, CDR1 is SNHLY and CDR2 is FYNNEI. The CDR3 nucleotides read TGTGCCAGCAGGGGGCGTGGGACAGGGATTCAGCCCCAGCATTTT. This codes for CASRGRGTGIQPQHF.

V gene TRBV4-3 combines with J gene TRBJ2-1, with 9 nucleotides matching TRBD2. Germline V lookup: CDR1 LGHNA, CDR2 YSLEER. The J segment lost 7 bases and the V segment lost 0 bases, leaving 13 bases of the junction unmatched. CDR3 length equals 18 residues. The CDR3 nucleotides read TGCGCCAGCAGCCAAGATTCGGTTAGGGGCGGGGGGGTAAATGAGCAGTTCTTC. Amino acid sequence: CASSQDSVRGGGVNEQFF.

This clone was detected only once. The V and J genes are TRBV18 and TRBJ2-5; TRBD2 is a possible D gene (6 bases). Germline assignment: CDR1 KGHSH and CDR2 LQKENI. This CDR3 is built from 13 residues. V gave up 4 bases and J gave up 6 bases, with 12 bases separating them. CDR3 sequence reads: CASSQEGRQTQYF. The DNA for the CDR3 is TGTGCCAGCTCACAGGAGGGTAGGCAGACCCAGTACTTC. Looking up the rest from reference TRBV18 and TRBJ2-5 gives the full variable domain: NAGVMQNPRHLVRRRGQEARLRCSPMKGHSHVYWYRQLPEEGLKFMVYLQKENIIDESGMPKERFSAEFPKEGPSILRIQQVVRGDSAAYFCASSQEGRQTQYFGPGTRLLVL.

This clone has just one count. This chain connects TRBV6-2 or TRBV6-3 to TRBJ1-1; D is uncertain. The CDR3 sequence is 13 residues long. V was pared by 2 bases and J by 1 base, with 5 bases between. In germline, CDR1 is MNHEY, CDR2 SVGEGT. CDR3 amino acids: CASSYGQNTEAFF. The CDR3 DNA sequence: TGTGCCAGCAGTTACGGGCAGAACACTGAAGCTTTCTTT.